What follows describes a single T cell receptor beta chain. Its antigen is as yet unknown. The data belong to a study of T cell repertoires in cytomegalovirus infection. On the study more broadly: Evidence of both CMV infection and a matching HLA type came from public TCR beta signatures. Study-wide findings and caveats: HLA-C-restricted, CMV-specific TCR beta clonotypes were dominant ex vivo. People with CMV and the relevant HLA were identified by cumulative public TCR beta family frequency.

TCRdb independently ran MiXCR on the reads; one entry per CDR3 protein. This table has hundreds of thousands of distinct CDR3 sequences, roughly 43% appearing once. Sequenced material: cultured PBMCs, taken from culture after CMV antigen stimulation. This clonotype was obtained from a human donor in good health (CMV status not recorded). Some clones in this sample may be carry-over from other donors' samples.

The CDR3 coding sequence is TGTGCCAGCAGCTTCTTAGAGGATGAGCAGTTCTTC. This codes for CASSFLEDEQFF. The chain has TRBV7-9 and TRBJ2-1; D remains unclear. Per germline, CDR1 SEHNR and CDR2 FQNEAQ (reference sequence). This CDR3 spans 12 amino acids. V dropped 3 bases and J dropped 8 bases, with 8 bases sitting between them. The full variable domain, completed using reference TRBV7-9 and TRBJ2-1, is DTGVSQNPRHKITKRGQNVTFRCDPISEHNRLYWYRQTLGQGPEFLTYFQNEAQLEKSRLLSDRFSAERPKGSFSTLEIQRTEQGDSAMYLCASSFLEDEQFFGPGTRLTVL.